This T cell receptor beta chain is drawn from a study of T cell responses to AZD1222 COVID-19 vaccine. This clone was counted once. The antigen is undetermined. Here immunoSEQ multiplex PCR was the method, and the copy in TCRdb shows in-frame clones only, minus some. The data contain approximately 61,000 clones, about four fifths of them seen just once; the ten biggest clones take up 20% to 30%. Study-wide points: White British donors predominated, females outnumbered males, and clonal diversity was possibly underestimated. CD4 TCRs associated with vaccination spanned spike, dominating at 160-218 and 743-854.

The CDR3 contains 12 residues. Germline CDR1 MNHEY, CDR2 SVGAGI. J gave up 7 bases and V 7 bases, and 4 bases lay outside the gene matches. The source of this sequence is an adult who received the AZD1222 COVID-19 vaccine. This rearrangement joins TRBV6-5 to TRBJ2-5; 9 bases agree with TRBD2. Here the sequenced sample was peripheral blood, taken 28 days after the second AZD1222 dose. The CDR3 bases are TGTGCCAGCAAACCAGCGGGGGGGACCCAGTACTTC. Translated, it gives CASKPAGGTQYF.